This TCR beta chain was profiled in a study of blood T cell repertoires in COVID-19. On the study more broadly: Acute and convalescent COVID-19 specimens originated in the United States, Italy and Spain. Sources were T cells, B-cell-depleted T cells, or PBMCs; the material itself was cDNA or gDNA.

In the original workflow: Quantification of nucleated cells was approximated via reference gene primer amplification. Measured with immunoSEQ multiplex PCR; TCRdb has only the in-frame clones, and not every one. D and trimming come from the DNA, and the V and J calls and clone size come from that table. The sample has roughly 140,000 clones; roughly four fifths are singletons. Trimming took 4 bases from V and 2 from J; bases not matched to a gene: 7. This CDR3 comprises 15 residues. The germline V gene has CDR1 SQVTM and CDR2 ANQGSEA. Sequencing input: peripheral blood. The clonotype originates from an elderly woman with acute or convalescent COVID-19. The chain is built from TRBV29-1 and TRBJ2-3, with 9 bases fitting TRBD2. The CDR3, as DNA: TGCAGCGTTGCCTTTAGCGGGAGTAACACAGATACGCAGTATTTT. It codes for CSVAFSGSNTDTQYF.